The 32 T cell receptor beta chains given below trace back to one sample, sequenced in a study of OX40 agonist ivuxolimab in advanced cancers. Libraries were prepared by immunoSEQ multiplex PCR; TCRdb keeps only in-frame clonotypes and omits some of them. The table shows 65,000 to 70,000 clones, with 87% occurring only once. Material: CD4+ or CD8+ T cells sorted from blood, obtained in a trial of the OX40 agonist ivuxolimab. The receptor set was obtained from an adult with an advanced solid tumor such as melanoma, head and neck, liver or kidney cancer.

This clone appeared a single time. The chain recombines TRBV2 with TRBJ2-5; D possibly corresponds to TRBD1 (6 bases). The J call may be incorrect, as the DNA end agrees better with TRBJ2-7. CDR1 is SNHLY and CDR2 is FYNNEI in the germline V gene. The CDR3 spans 14 residues. The CDR3 region has the DNA TGTGCCAGCAGGGACAGCCGAACCACCTACGAGCAGTACTTC. It specifies CASRDSRTTYEQYF.

This clone occurred a few times. The rearrangement links TRBV7-9 to TRBJ2-1; D is unresolved. Germline lookup yields CDR1 SEHNR and CDR2 FQNEAQ (reference sequence). This CDR3 is 15 amino acids long. The V end lost 1 base, the J end lost 7 bases, and 14 bases lay between the germline ends. The CDR3: CASSLGQRNLNEQFF. For the CDR3, the DNA is TGTGCCAGCAGCTTAGGGCAGCGCAACCTTAATGAGCAGTTCTTC.

The chain employs TRBV5-1 and TRBJ1-4; possible D gene TRBD1, 6 bases. With 6 bases removed from V and 3 bases from J, the gap between germline ends came to 15 bases. CDR3 length equals 15 residues. CDR1 is SGHRS and CDR2 is YFSETQ in the germline V gene. CDR3 residues: CASTVRGGSNEKLFF. For the CDR3, the DNA is TGCGCCAGCACCGTCCGCGGGGGCTCTAATGAAAAACTGTTTTTT.

This clone came up once. V is TRBV9 and J is TRBJ2-3, with D hard to call. CDR1 and CDR2 (germline): SGDLS, YYNGEE. Trimming shortened V by 4 bases and J by 4 bases, and 7 bases separated the two germline ends. This CDR3 contains 12 residues. The CDR3 DNA reads TGTGCCAGCAGCCAGGAATCAGATACGCAGTATTTT. Its protein is CASSQESDTQYF.

This clone occurred once. The rearrangement joins TRBV30 to TRBJ1-2, with D perhaps TRBD1 (5 bases). The CDR3 contains 15 residues. Looked up from germline, CDR1 is GTSNPN and CDR2 is SVGIG (reference sequence). With 3 bases removed from V and 8 bases from J, the gap between germline ends came to 22 bases. CDR3 sequence reads: CAWRPLGGIRFGYTF. CDR3 nucleotide sequence: TGTGCCTGGAGGCCGTTGGGGGGGATCCGGTTCGGCTACACCTTC.

The J gene is TRBJ1-4, the V gene TRBV6-6, with 8 bases lining up with TRBD1. After removal of 6 bases from V and 8 bases from J, the junction contained 8 bases not matched to a gene. The CDR3 consists of 14 residues. From germline, CDR1 is MNHNY and CDR2 SVGAGI (reference sequence). The CDR3 sequence: CASSLGQGGEKLFF. The CDR3 DNA sequence: TGTGCCAGCAGCCTCGGACAGGGCGGCGAAAAACTGTTTTTT.

The chain links TRBV7-9 to TRBJ2-7; D may correspond to TRBD1 or TRBD2 (6 bases each). CDR1 is SEHNR, CDR2 FQNEAQ, per germline (reference sequence). V was cut by 5 bases and J by 7 bases, with 21 bases left in between. This CDR3 is built from 15 residues. CDR3: CASSPLGLSQGEQYF. In nucleotides, the CDR3 is TGTGCCAGCAGCCCGTTGGGACTTTCCCAGGGGGAGCAGTACTTC. Variable domain in full (rest from reference TRBV7-9 and TRBJ2-7): DTGVSQNPRHKITKRGQNVTFRCDPISEHNRLYWYRQTLGQGPEFLTYFQNEAQLEKSRLLSDRFSAERPKGSFSTLEIQRTEQGDSAMYLCASSPLGLSQGEQYFGPGTRLTVT.

The CDR3 loop reads CASSRQETQYF. The CDR3 bases are TGTGCCAGCTCACGCCAAGAGACCCAGTACTTC. The rearrangement joins TRBV18 to TRBJ2-5; D remains ambiguous. Germline CDR1 KGHSH, CDR2 LQKENI. Trimming stripped 4 bases from V and 1 base from J, with 1 base between. CDR3 length equals 11 residues. The variable domain in full, with the rest retrieved from reference TRBV18 and TRBJ2-5, is NAGVMQNPRHLVRRRGQEARLRCSPMKGHSHVYWYRQLPEEGLKFMVYLQKENIIDESGMPKERFSAEFPKEGPSILRIQQVVRGDSAAYFCASSRQETQYFGPGTRLLVL.

V and J are TRBV7-2 and TRBJ2-1; 9 bases line up with TRBD2. Germline V lookup: CDR1 SGHTA, CDR2 FQGNSA. Losses at the gene ends were 1 base for V and 7 bases for J; bases not matched to a gene: 5. This CDR3 has 15 amino acids. CDR3 bases: TGTGCCAGCAGCTTAGGTATTAGCGGGGGTAATGAGCAGTTCTTC. This translates into CASSLGISGGNEQFF.

The rearrangement links TRBV7-6 to TRBJ2-3, with a possible D match to TRBD2 (7 bases). V was shortened by 3 bases and J by 4 bases, with 14 bases between the two germline ends. The CDR3 consists of 15 residues. The germline V gene has CDR1 SGHVS and CDR2 FNYEAQ. The CDR3 DNA is TGTGCCAGCAGCTTTGGGGGAGGGGGTCCAGATACGCAGTATTTT. Protein: CASSFGGGGPDTQYF. The full variable domain, with the rest looked up from reference TRBV7-6 and TRBJ2-3, is GAGVSQSPRYKVTKRGQDVALRCDPISGHVSLYWYRQALGQGPEFLTYFNYEAQQDKSGLPNDRFSAERPEGSISTLTIQRTEQRDSAMYRCASSFGGGGPDTQYFGPGTRLTVL.

The CDR3 loop is CASSSESRGPYNEQFF. The CDR3 DNA reads as TGTGCCAGCAGCTCCGAATCCAGGGGGCCCTACAATGAGCAGTTCTTC. The chain carries TRBV7-8 and TRBJ2-1; 8 bases are shared with TRBD1. Germline CDR1 is SGHVS and CDR2 is FQNEAQ. Trimming removed 4 bases from V and 2 bases from J; junction bases left unmatched: 7. The CDR3 runs to 16 residues. The full variable domain, completed using reference TRBV7-8 and TRBJ2-1, is GAGVSQSPRYKVAKRGQDVALRCDPISGHVSLFWYQQALGQGPEFLTYFQNEAQLDKSGLPSDRFFAERPEGSVSTLKIQRTQQEDSAVYLCASSSESRGPYNEQFFGPGTRLTVL.

The rearrangement links TRBV11-3 to TRBJ1-2; TRBD1 matches 7 bases. The CDR3 sequence is 14 residues long. Looked up from germline, CDR1 is SGHNT and CDR2 is YENEEA. J lost 2 bases, V lost 5 bases, and 5 bases had no gene match. The CDR3 spells CASSPIQGNYGYTF. CDR3 sequence (DNA): TGTGCCAGCAGCCCTATACAGGGGAACTATGGCTACACCTTC. Looking up the rest from reference TRBV11-3 and TRBJ1-2 gives the full variable domain: EAGVVQSPRYKIIEKKQPVAFWCNPISGHNTLYWYLQNLGQGPELLIRYENEEAVDDSQLPKDRFSAERLKGVDSTLKIQPAELGDSAVYLCASSPIQGNYGYTFGSGTRLTVV.

V and J are TRBV21-1 and TRBJ2-1. TRBV21-1 is flagged as a pseudogene. The CDR3 consists of 12 residues. The CDR3 DNA sequence: TGTGCCAGCAGCCTGCCAGCTGCCGAGCAGTTCTTC. Translating gives CASSLPAAEQFF.

J is TRBJ2-1 and V is TRBV28; TRBD2 matches at 11 bases. V shed 4 bases, J shed 7 bases, and the junction held 6 bases outside the gene matches. This CDR3 comprises 15 residues. Looked up from germline, CDR1 is MDHEN and CDR2 is SYDVKM. The CDR3 nucleotides read TGTGCCAGCAGTTCTCTAGCGGGGGGCTCGAATGAGCAGTTCTTC. The encoded protein is CASSSLAGGSNEQFF.

CDR3: CAWSVGGNQPQHF. The CDR3 DNA is TGTGCCTGGAGTGTTGGGGGCAATCAGCCCCAGCATTTT. V is TRBV30 and J is TRBJ1-5; D gene unclear. The V and J ends lost 0 bases and 2 bases respectively, with 5 bases between them. Germline-derived CDR1 and CDR2 are GTSNPN and SVGIG (reference sequence). The CDR3 has 13 amino acids.

The chain employs TRBV4-1 and TRBJ2-1; TRBD2 aligns across 9 bases. V gave up 8 bases and J gave up 6 bases; unmatched junction bases: 17. CDR3 length equals 17 residues. Germline V gives CDR1 MGHRA, CDR2 YSYEKL. DNA of the CDR3: TGCGCCAGCCGGGACGGGCTTAGGCAAGCGGGGGGCAATGAGCAGTTCTTC. This codes for CASRDGLRQAGGNEQFF.

J is TRBJ1-2 and V is TRBV20-1, with D unclear. V shed 0 bases and J shed 11 bases, with 10 bases lying between them. The CDR3 totals 11 residues. Germline lookup yields CDR1 DFQATT and CDR2 SNEGSKA (reference sequence). CDR3 nucleotides: TGCAGTGCTAGAGATGGTCGGGATTACACCTTC. Translation gives CSARDGRDYTF.

This clone was seen once. The chain joins TRBV7-2 to TRBJ2-7; 9 bases align to TRBD1. CDR3 length: 13 amino acids. The germline gives CDR1 SGHTA, CDR2 FQGNSA. The V and J ends lost 5 bases and 4 bases, in that order; junction bases with no gene match: 3. CDR3 region: CASSPTGGYEQYF. The CDR3 DNA sequence: TGTGCCAGCAGCCCGACAGGGGGTTACGAGCAGTACTTC.

This clone appeared once. The chain has TRBV4-3 and TRBJ2-3, with TRBD2 identical over 13 bases. The CDR3 has 17 residues. Germline-derived CDR1 and CDR2 are LGHNA and YSLEER. The ends lost 0 bases at V and 6 bases at J; junction bases unmatched: 6. The CDR3 DNA is TGCGCCAGCAGCCAAGAAGAGGGACTAGCGGGGTCCGATACGCAGTATTTT. Its translation is CASSQEEGLAGSDTQYF.

The chain uses TRBV7-9 and TRBJ2-7; D ambiguous. V was trimmed by 5 bases and J by 5 bases, leaving 10 bases between them. Germline V lookup: CDR1 SEHNR, CDR2 FQNEAQ (reference sequence). The CDR3 sequence is 12 residues long. The CDR3 DNA reads as TGTGCCAGCAGCCCTGGACCCAACGAGCAGTACTTC. Protein sequence: CASSPGPNEQYF.

In this sample, this clone turned up a few times. V and J are TRBV13 and TRBJ2-7; D uncertain. Trimming shortened V by 2 bases and J by 6 bases, and 14 bases separated the two germline ends. Per the germline V gene, CDR1 is PRHDT and CDR2 is FYEKMQ (reference sequence). This CDR3 is built from 14 residues. This CDR3 is CASSLSTAFSEQYF. CDR3 nucleotides: TGTGCCAGCAGCTTAAGTACAGCCTTTAGCGAGCAGTACTTC.

This chain links TRBV9 with TRBJ2-7; TRBD1 matches 8 bases. Germline CDR1 is SGDLS and CDR2 is YYNGEE. After removal of 3 bases from V and 3 bases from J, the junction contained 11 bases not matched to a gene. The CDR3 covers 16 residues. The chain's CDR3 is CASSGSETGADYEQYF. The CDR3 coding sequence is TGTGCCAGCAGCGGATCAGAGACAGGGGCAGACTACGAGCAGTACTTC.

The chain is built from TRBV18 and TRBJ2-7; 7 bases are a match to TRBD1. The CDR3 has 12 residues. Germline CDR1 is KGHSH and CDR2 is LQKENI. The V gene end was trimmed by 4 bases and the J gene end by 7 bases; junction bases not matched to a gene: 4. The CDR3 DNA is TGTGCCAGCTCACGACAGGGCCGGGAGCAGTACTTC. Its translation: CASSRQGREQYF.

CDR3 in amino acids: CASSEVGTGKNIQYF. The CDR3 coding sequence is TGTGCCAGCAGTGAAGTCGGGACAGGGAAAAACATTCAGTACTTC. The rearrangement links TRBV2 to TRBJ2-4; the match to TRBD1 covers 9 bases. V shed 1 base, J shed 4 bases, and the junction held 2 bases outside the gene matches. This CDR3 spans 15 amino acids. Germline V gene data show CDR1 as SNHLY and CDR2 as FYNNEI.

V and J are TRBV7-9 and TRBJ2-1, with TRBD1 identical over 10 bases. Germline V lookup: CDR1 SEHNR, CDR2 FQNEAQ (reference sequence). Germline trimming cut 5 bases from V and 10 bases from J; bases unmatched to any gene: 14. The CDR3 is made up of 16 amino acids. The CDR3 region is CASSPFGQGGTKEQFF. The CDR3 nucleotides read TGTGCCAGCAGCCCGTTCGGACAGGGGGGAACCAAGGAGCAGTTCTTC.

This clone appeared a single time. This chain uses TRBV28 with TRBJ2-5, with 8 bases fitting TRBD2. CDR1 is MDHEN and CDR2 is SYDVKM in the germline V gene. The CDR3 is 15 amino acids. Trimming cost V 10 bases and J 2 bases; bases outside gene matches: 12. CDR3 DNA: TGTGCCATCCAGAACGGGGGGGGTAGGCAAGAGACCCAGTACTTC. Translating it yields CAIQNGGGRQETQYF.

The genes are TRBV5-6 and TRBJ2-7; no firm D call. V lost 2 bases and J 0 bases, leaving 12 bases between the germline ends. Looked up from germline, CDR1 is SGHDT and CDR2 is YYEEEE. CDR3 length: 15 amino acids. This chain's CDR3 is CASSFVTIPSYEQYF. The CDR3 DNA follows: TGTGCCAGCAGCTTTGTCACTATTCCCTCCTACGAGCAGTACTTC.

V and J are TRBV5-6 and TRBJ2-1; 7 bases match TRBD2. Germline V lookup: CDR1 SGHDT, CDR2 YYEEEE. The CDR3 runs 16 residues. After removal of 3 bases from V and 0 bases from J, the junction contained 6 bases not matched to a gene. The CDR3 reads CASSSAGAGSYNEQFF. CDR3 DNA sequence: TGTGCCAGCAGCTCTGCGGGAGCGGGCTCCTACAATGAGCAGTTCTTC. Together with reference TRBV5-6 and TRBJ2-1, the CDR3 gives the full variable domain: DAGVTQSPTHLIKTRGQQVTLRCSPKSGHDTVSWYQQALGQGPQFIFQYYEEEERQRGNFPDRFSGHQFPNYSSELNVNALLLGDSALYLCASSSAGAGSYNEQFFGPGTRLTVL.

The chain has TRBV5-5 and TRBJ1-1, with D perhaps TRBD1 (5 bases). V was shortened by 0 bases and J by 6 bases, with 15 bases between the two germline ends. The CDR3 consists of 15 residues. CDR1 is SGHKS and CDR2 is YYEKEE in the germline V gene (reference sequence). The CDR3 protein is CASSLVGVGLPEAFF. The CDR3 coding sequence is TGTGCCAGCAGCTTGGTAGGGGTTGGTCTCCCTGAAGCTTTCTTT.

The rearrangement joins TRBV10-2 to TRBJ2-2; 11 bases fit TRBD1. Germline values: CDR1 WSHSY, CDR2 SAAADI. The CDR3 totals 13 residues. V lost 8 bases to trimming and J lost 9 bases; unmatched junction nucleotides: 5. The CDR3 sequence: CASAGQGVRELFF. CDR3 coding DNA: TGCGCCAGCGCGGGACAGGGGGTGAGGGAGCTGTTTTTT.

The chain combines TRBV19 with TRBJ1-2, with a weak D call TRBD1 (6 bases). The CDR3 loop spans 16 amino acids. The V and J ends lost 3 bases and 3 bases respectively, with 17 bases between them. Germline-derived CDR1 and CDR2 are LNHDA and SQIVND (reference sequence). CDR3 sequence reads: CASSITGGASDYGYTF. Written as DNA, the CDR3 is TGTGCCAGTAGTATTACGGGGGGGGCCTCCGACTATGGCTACACCTTC.

The J gene is TRBJ2-2, the V gene TRBV5-1; TRBD1 is a possible D gene (7 bases). This CDR3 is built from 15 residues. V was pared by 3 bases and J by 4 bases, with 13 bases between. Germline CDR1 reads SGHRS; CDR2 reads YFSETQ. CDR3 protein: CASSSDRRATGELFF. The DNA for the CDR3 is TGCGCCAGCAGCTCGGACAGGAGGGCCACCGGGGAGCTGTTTTTT.